This T cell receptor (beta chain) was captured by sequencing in a study of PD-L1 blockade in urothelial cancer. About the research overall: Administration of atezolizumab to patients began in about 2014, at 1,200 mg intravenously every 3 weeks. About 85% of the 29 patients were males with bladder-origin urothelial cancer.

Findings of the study overall: Below-median pretreatment blood TCR clonality was a predictor of better survival.

Germline V lookup: CDR1 SGHTA, CDR2 FQGNSA. This CDR3 has 14 residues. V was clipped by 2 bases and J by 3 bases, with 9 bases between them. Comments on this clone: Its specificity is unknown.

Time point here: peripheral blood 6 weeks after treatment start. In each PCR, synthetic TCR analog templates were spiked in. Measured with immunoSEQ multiplex PCR; TCRdb has only the in-frame clones, and not every one. The sample records 90,000 to 130,000 clones, about 91% being singletons. Material: PBMCs, obtained around atezolizumab (anti-PD-L1) treatment. The V gene is TRBV7-2, the J gene TRBJ2-3; D not resolved. The sequence was collected from a man in his 60s with urothelial cancer. The CDR3 spells CASSLNPRTDTQYF. In DNA, the CDR3 is TGTGCCAGCAGCTTAAATCCCCGGACAGATACGCAGTATTTT.